The clone carrying this TCR beta chain was recorded many times. Its target is not known. With 4 bases clipped from V and 1 base from J, the junction kept 6 bases outside the gene matches. This CDR3 has 15 residues. The germline CDR1 and CDR2 sequences are LNHDA and SQIVND (reference sequence). This sample is drawn from a study of regulatory T cells in long-lasting Graves disease. To make TCR beta libraries, researchers used iRepertoire HTBI primers and Arm-PCR of CDR3 regions. In TCRdb, the multiplex PCR reads were re-called with MiXCR into one record per CDR3 protein. The top ten clones hold about 10% of a sample with about 440,000 distinct CDR3 sequences, around 15% of them seen once. Study conclusions and caveats: Persistent disease exhibited a predilection for TRBV28, TRBJ1-2 and TRBJ2-5.

Time point noted: newly diagnosed GD, antithyroid drugs for less than 3 months. From RNA extracted from PBMCs, the TCR library was made. These data were also reused for a study on T cells in Graves' hyperthyroidism and ophthalmopathy.

The sequence came from a woman aged 25-40 years with Graves disease. This sample comprised peripheral blood mononuclear cells (PBMCs), obtained at new diagnosis, from a patient treated with antithyroid drugs. This chain links TRBV19 with TRBJ2-7; 8 bases match TRBD1. The CDR3 sequence: CASSNRDRNSYEQYF. For the CDR3, the DNA is TGTGCCAGTAGTAACCGGGACAGGAATTCCTACGAGCAGTACTTC.